A single sample gave rise to the 9 T cell receptor beta chains below, sequenced in a study of blood T cell repertoires in COVID-19. The data were produced by immunoSEQ multiplex PCR, yet TCRdb's version contains in-frame clones alone and is incomplete. The sample shows 90,000 to 120,000 clones, about nine tenths of them seen only once. The specimen sequenced was peripheral blood. Source of these receptors: a man aged 50-60 years with active or convalescent COVID-19.

V is TRBV6-4 and J is TRBJ2-7; TRBD2 aligns across 7 bases. This CDR3 comprises 19 residues. Germline V CDR1 and CDR2: MRHNA, SNTAGT. Trimming cost V 10 bases and J 0 bases; bases outside gene matches: 24. The CDR3 sequence: CATPPGGDYPNLHSYEQYF. In DNA, the CDR3 is TGTGCCACCCCACCAGGAGGGGACTACCCGAATTTACACTCCTACGAGCAGTACTTC.

The V and J genes are TRBV29-1 and TRBJ1-1, with D possibly TRBD1 on 5 matching bases. With 4 bases removed from V and 3 bases from J, the gap between germline ends came to 15 bases. The CDR3 loop spans 14 amino acids. Germline V CDR1 and CDR2: SQVTM, ANQGSEA. CDR3 nucleotides: TGCAGCGTTGTTCTAGGGGCCTTGGACACTGAAGCTTTCTTT. Amino acids: CSVVLGALDTEAFF.

V gene TRBV9 combines with J gene TRBJ2-5, with unresolved D. Germline loops: CDR1 SGDLS, CDR2 YYNGEE. The CDR3 covers 13 residues. The V and J ends lost 6 bases and 1 base respectively, with 10 bases between them. The CDR3 bases are TGTGCCAGCAACAGAGTACTCCAAGAGACCCAGTACTTC. Its translation: CASNRVLQETQYF.

V usage is TRBV19 and J usage is TRBJ2-7; 7 nucleotides agree with TRBD1. The germline gives CDR1 LNHDA, CDR2 SQIVND (reference sequence). The CDR3 covers 14 residues. V shed 3 bases and J 4 bases; nucleotides not matched to a gene: 6. CDR3 sequence: CASSIRQGGYEQYF. The DNA of the CDR3 is TGTGCCAGTAGTATCCGACAGGGTGGTTACGAGCAGTACTTC.

The V call is TRBV20-1, the J call TRBJ1-2; D perhaps matches TRBD1 (5 bases). V was cut by 1 base and J by 7 bases, with 7 bases left in between. The CDR3 covers 11 residues. Germline values: CDR1 DFQATT, CDR2 SNEGSKA (reference sequence). The CDR3 bases are TGCAGTGCTAGAGCAAGGGGTGGCTACACCTTC. Its protein is CSARARGGYTF.

The chain links TRBV27 to TRBJ2-7; D may be TRBD1 (6 bases). The V and J ends lost 9 bases and 0 bases respectively, with 21 bases between them. CDR3 length: 16 residues. Germline V lookup: CDR1 MNHEY, CDR2 SMNVEV (reference sequence). This chain's CDR3 is CASQTGSGAHSYEQYF. CDR3 in DNA: TGTGCCAGTCAAACTGGGTCAGGGGCACACTCCTACGAGCAGTACTTC.

The gene calls are TRBV4-3 and TRBJ2-7, with 11 bases aligning to TRBD2. Looked up from germline, CDR1 is LGHNA and CDR2 is YSLEER. This CDR3 is built from 16 residues. J was trimmed by 3 bases and V by 4 bases; bases with no gene match: 8. CDR3: CASSLGLAGPFYEQYF. CDR3 nucleotide sequence: TGCGCCAGCAGCCTTGGACTAGCGGGCCCTTTCTACGAGCAGTACTTC.

This clone has a single count. The chain employs TRBV9 and TRBJ2-2; D might be TRBD2 (5 bases). Germline CDR1 SGDLS, CDR2 YYNGEE. The CDR3 has 15 residues. V shed 2 bases and J shed 4 bases, with 12 bases lying between them. CDR3: CASSVRGMSTGELFF. DNA for the CDR3: TGTGCCAGCAGCGTTCGGGGTATGAGCACCGGGGAGCTGTTTTTT.

The gene calls are TRBV29-1 and TRBJ2-1; 10 nucleotides line up with TRBD2. Germline CDR1 SQVTM, CDR2 ANQGSEA. This CDR3 spans 13 amino acids. V trimming: 3 bases; J trimming: 6 bases; junction bases outside the gene matches: 2. CDR3 in amino acids: CSVEQREGNEQFF. The CDR3 nucleotides are TGCAGCGTTGAGCAGCGGGAGGGCAATGAGCAGTTCTTC.